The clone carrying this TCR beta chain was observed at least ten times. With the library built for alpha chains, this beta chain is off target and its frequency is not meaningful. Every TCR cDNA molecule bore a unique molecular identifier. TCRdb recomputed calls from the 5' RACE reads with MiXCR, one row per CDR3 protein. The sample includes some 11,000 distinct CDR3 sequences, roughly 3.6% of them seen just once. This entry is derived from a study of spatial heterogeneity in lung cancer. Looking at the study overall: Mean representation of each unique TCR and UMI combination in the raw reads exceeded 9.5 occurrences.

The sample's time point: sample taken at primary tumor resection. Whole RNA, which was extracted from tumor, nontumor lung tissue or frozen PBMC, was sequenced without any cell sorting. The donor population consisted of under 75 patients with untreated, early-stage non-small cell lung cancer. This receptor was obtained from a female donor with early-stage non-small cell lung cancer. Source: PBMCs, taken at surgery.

CDR3 sequence: CASRRSMGLSYEQYF. The CDR3 DNA follows: TGTGCCAGCAGGCGATCCATGGGACTGTCCTACGAGCAGTACTTC. This chain joins TRBV28 and TRBJ2-7; D may be TRBD2 (6 bases). Per the germline V gene, CDR1 is MDHEN and CDR2 is SYDVKM. V was trimmed by 6 bases and J by 1 base, leaving 16 bases between them. The CDR3 is made up of 15 amino acids.